This is a list of T cell receptor beta chains from one sample in a study of EBV T-cell therapy then PD-1 blockade in nasopharyngeal carcinoma. Sequenced by immunoSEQ multiplex PCR; TCRdb stores in-frame clones only, minus some. The profile shows 17,000 or so clones, approximately 80% of them singletons. No antigen has been identified for these receptors. Sequencing used CD8+ T cells from blood, obtained at day 0 from a patient whose treatment included autologous EBV-specific T cells and nivolumab. These receptors were taken from a man between 35 and 55 years old with nasopharyngeal carcinoma. CDR3s include the opening cysteine and the closing phenylalanine or tryptophan. Each record gives: CDR3 protein, CDR3 DNA, J gene, V gene, D gene, clone size. D genes are given only for firm matches. Only part of the rows carry a size: once, few, many, or a class if the clone is expanded.

cdr3_aa: CASSLQSALGSPLHF; cdr3_nt: TGTGCCAGCAGCTTACAATCAGCCTTAGGGTCACCCCTCCACTTT; j_call: TRBJ1-6; v_call: TRBV7-6; d_call: -; clone_size: -
cdr3_aa: CATSDLGAGDYHITDTQYF; cdr3_nt: TGTGCCACCAGTGACTTGGGAGCGGGGGACTACCACATCACAGATACGCAGTATTTT; j_call: TRBJ2-3; v_call: TRBV24-1; d_call: TRBD2; clone_size: -
cdr3_aa: CASSLVGQGGLYGYTF; cdr3_nt: TGTGCCAGCAGCTTAGTCGGACAGGGAGGGCTCTATGGCTACACCTTC; j_call: TRBJ1-2; v_call: TRBV7-8; d_call: TRBD1; clone_size: -
cdr3_aa: CASSILAGGTYEQYF; cdr3_nt: TGTGCCAGTAGTATCCTAGCGGGGGGTACCTACGAGCAGTACTTC; j_call: TRBJ2-7; v_call: TRBV19; d_call: TRBD2; clone_size: -
cdr3_aa: CASSLSGQGGEQYF; cdr3_nt: TGTGCCAGCAGCTTATCGGGACAGGGCGGCGAGCAGTACTTC; j_call: TRBJ2-7; v_call: TRBV28; d_call: TRBD1; clone_size: -
cdr3_aa: CAWSGTGGDYNSPLHF; cdr3_nt: TGTGCCTGGAGTGGGACAGGGGGTGATTATAATTCACCCCTCCACTTT; j_call: TRBJ1-6; v_call: TRBV30; d_call: TRBD1; clone_size: -
cdr3_aa: CASSQGGRVHEQFF; cdr3_nt: TGTGCCAGCAGCCAAGGGGGTAGGGTTCATGAGCAGTTCTTC; j_call: TRBJ2-1; v_call: TRBV14; d_call: -; clone_size: -
cdr3_aa: CSAEEGGNTEAFF; cdr3_nt: TGCAGCGCAGAGGAGGGGGGGAACACTGAAGCTTTCTTT; j_call: TRBJ1-1; v_call: TRBV29-1; d_call: -; clone_size: -
cdr3_aa: CASSPLKGTAPRGSGNTIYF; cdr3_nt: TGTGCCAGCAGCCCCCTAAAGGGGACAGCCCCCAGGGGCTCTGGAAACACCATATATTTT; j_call: TRBJ1-3; v_call: TRBV3-1/TRBV3-2; d_call: TRBD1; clone_size: -
cdr3_aa: CASSFLRGEPSTDTQYF; cdr3_nt: TGTGCCAGCAGCTTTCTCCGGGGAGAGCCGAGCACAGATACGCAGTATTTT; j_call: TRBJ2-3; v_call: TRBV12-1; d_call: -; clone_size: once
cdr3_aa: CASSFQGTGHYGYTF; cdr3_nt: TGTGCCAGCAGTTTTCAGGGGACAGGCCACTATGGCTACACCTTC; j_call: TRBJ1-2; v_call: TRBV6-5; d_call: TRBD1; clone_size: -
cdr3_aa: CASSFPGTGSYEQYF; cdr3_nt: TGTGCCAGCAGCTTCCCCGGGACAGGGTCCTACGAGCAGTACTTC; j_call: TRBJ2-7; v_call: TRBV7-8; d_call: TRBD1; clone_size: -
cdr3_aa: CASSSSGVYNEQFF; cdr3_nt: TGTGCCAGCAGTTCCTCGGGGGTATACAATGAGCAGTTCTTC; j_call: TRBJ2-1; v_call: TRBV13; d_call: -; clone_size: -
cdr3_aa: CATSDLSSDPGELFF; cdr3_nt: TGTGCCACCAGTGATTTGTCCTCGGACCCCGGGGAGCTGTTTTTT; j_call: TRBJ2-2; v_call: TRBV24-1; d_call: -; clone_size: -
cdr3_aa: CASSHPGQGPSSGNTIYF; cdr3_nt: TGTGCCAGCAGCCATCCGGGACAGGGGCCTAGTTCTGGAAACACCATATATTTT; j_call: TRBJ1-3; v_call: TRBV11-2; d_call: TRBD1; clone_size: -
cdr3_aa: CASSQDPSGGAGELFF; cdr3_nt: TGCGCCAGCAGCCAAGACCCAAGCGGGGGGGCCGGGGAGCTGTTTTTT; j_call: TRBJ2-2; v_call: TRBV4-3; d_call: TRBD2; clone_size: -
cdr3_aa: CATSIRSYGYTF; cdr3_nt: TGTGCCACCAGTATAAGGTCCTATGGCTACACCTTC; j_call: TRBJ1-2; v_call: TRBV24-1; d_call: -; clone_size: -
cdr3_aa: CASSAPTGRIYGYTF; cdr3_nt: TGTGCCAGCAGCGCTCCGACAGGACGGATCTATGGCTACACCTTC; j_call: TRBJ1-2; v_call: TRBV9; d_call: -; clone_size: -